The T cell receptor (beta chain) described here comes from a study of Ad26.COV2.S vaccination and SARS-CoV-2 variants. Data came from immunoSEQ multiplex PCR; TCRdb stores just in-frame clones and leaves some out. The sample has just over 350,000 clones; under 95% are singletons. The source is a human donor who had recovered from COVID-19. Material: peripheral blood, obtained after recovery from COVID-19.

The CDR3 here is CASRGMTAYTF. CDR3 DNA sequence: TGTGCCAGCAGGGGGATGACAGCCTACACCTTC. The chain joins TRBV2 to TRBJ1-2; D possibly corresponds to TRBD1 (5 bases). Germline CDR1 is SNHLY and CDR2 is FYNNEI. This CDR3 has 11 residues. The germline V and J ends were trimmed by 6 bases and 10 bases, with 12 bases remaining between them. Combining the CDR3 with reference TRBV2 and TRBJ1-2 gives the whole variable domain EPEVTQTPSHQVTQMGQEVILRCVPISNHLYFYWYRQILGQKVEFLVSFYNNEISEKSEIFDDQFSVERPDGSNFTLKIRSTKLEDSAMYFCASRGMTAYTFGSGTRLTVV.